This T cell receptor (beta chain) was documented in a study of blood T cell repertoires in COVID-19. About the study: The United States, Italy and Spain provided the acute and convalescent COVID-19 samples.

Under the authors' procedure: Nucleated cell number was recorded as an estimate derived from reference gene primer amplification. Only in-frame clones appear in the TCRdb table, and some are missing; sequencing was by immunoSEQ multiplex PCR. V, J and clone size are taken as reported in that table, and D and trimming were inferred from the DNA itself. The table has hundreds of thousands of clones, about 83% seen once; the top ten hold roughly 2.6%. V was pared by 1 base and J by 4 bases, with 16 bases between. The CDR3 covers 16 residues. From germline, CDR1 is MNHNS and CDR2 SASEGT. The sequence was collected from a woman aged 40 to 50 with active or convalescent COVID-19. The material sequenced was peripheral blood. The chain has TRBV6-1 and TRBJ1-1; D possibly corresponds to TRBD1 (5 bases). The chain's CDR3 is CASSEGRGMGSTEAFF. The CDR3 coding sequence is TGTGCCAGCAGTGAAGGGAGGGGAATGGGAAGCACTGAAGCTTTCTTT.